A single sample is the source of the 30 T cell receptor beta chains below, sequenced in a study of T cells in Graves' hyperthyroidism and ophthalmopathy. There were TCR beta CDR3 regions amplified from RNA transcripts. The HTBI set primed first-round TCR CDR3 RT-PCR. TCRdb analysed the multiplex PCR reads with MiXCR anew, one entry per CDR3 protein. The sample has about 560,000 distinct CDR3 sequences; around 13% are singletons. The sequencing input was blood. The source is a middle-aged woman with Graves' hyperthyroidism.

In this sample, this clonotype turned up a few times. The rearrangement links TRBV27 to TRBJ1-2; maybe TRBD1 (5 bases). Trimming left V 2 bases short and J 8 bases short, with 15 bases between. Germline assignment: CDR1 MNHEY and CDR2 SMNVEV (reference sequence). The CDR3 has 14 residues. DNA of the CDR3: TGTGCCAGCAGTTTAAGGGGCCTCGGAGAGGGCTACACCTTC. Protein product: CASSLRGLGEGYTF.

This chain joins TRBV28 and TRBJ2-3; 9 bases match TRBD1. The CDR3 contains 16 residues. J was trimmed by 4 bases and V by 3 bases; bases with no gene match: 8. Per the germline V gene, CDR1 is MDHEN and CDR2 is SYDVKM. The CDR3 nucleotides read TGTGCCAGCAGTTTCACCGGACAGGGGTTCGCAGATACGCAGTATTTT. It yields the protein CASSFTGQGFADTQYF.

The chain combines TRBV19 with TRBJ1-5, with D unclear. This CDR3 has 16 amino acids. The germline V gene has CDR1 LNHDA and CDR2 SQIVND (reference sequence). V shed 3 bases and J shed 0 bases, with 12 bases lying between them. This chain's CDR3 is CASSISGVLSNQPQHF. CDR3 coding DNA: TGTGCCAGTAGTATCTCTGGGGTCCTTAGCAATCAGCCCCAGCATTTT.

The chain combines TRBV7-2 with TRBJ2-1; a possible D gene is TRBD2 (6 bases). CDR1 is SGHTA and CDR2 is FQGNSA in the germline V gene. CDR3 length: 16 amino acids. V was pared by 6 bases and J by 5 bases, with 20 bases between. CDR3 sequence: CASSATQRAAHNEQFF. The CDR3 DNA follows: TGTGCCAGCAGTGCAACTCAGCGGGCGGCCCACAATGAGCAGTTCTTC.

The chain recombines TRBV27 with TRBJ2-4; the D gene is possibly TRBD2 (7 bases). This CDR3 region has 17 residues. Germline-derived CDR1 and CDR2 are MNHEY and SMNVEV (reference sequence). V lost 9 bases, J lost 2 bases, and 23 bases lay in between. This CDR3 reads CARTSTRGAFSKNIQYF. The DNA for the CDR3 is TGTGCCAGGACATCTACCCGGGGGGCGTTCTCCAAAAACATTCAGTACTTC.

This clonotype came up many times. The junction departs from the called germline gene at one end, perhaps through a read error. The chain employs TRBV29-1 and TRBJ2-3; TRBD2 agrees at 8 bases. The CDR3 covers 14 residues. Germline values: CDR1 SQVTM, CDR2 ANQGSEA. The CDR3 nucleotides are TGCAGCGTCGAAGAACTAGCGGTCACAGATACGCAGTATTTT. It specifies CSVEELAVTDTQYF.

This clonotype was seen repeatedly, ten times or more. The gene calls are TRBV11-2 and TRBJ2-3; 11 bases align to TRBD2. CDR3 length: 18 amino acids. CDR1 and CDR2 (germline): SGHAT, FQNNGV. V lost 5 bases and J lost 6; bases outside the gene matches: 16. CDR3 DNA: TGTGCCAGCAGCCCAGGGGGGATAGCGGGAGGGCCGACGGATACGCAGTATTTT. Encoded protein: CASSPGGIAGGPTDTQYF.

The CDR3 sequence: CASRRDTSGPQHF. CDR3 nucleotides: TGTGCCAGCAGGCGGGACACATCTGGGCCCCAGCATTTT. The chain links TRBV6-2 or TRBV6-3 to TRBJ1-5, with D perhaps TRBD1 (6 bases). CDR1 is MNHEY and CDR2 is SVGEGT in the germline V gene. The CDR3 extends over 13 amino acids. Trimming removed 6 bases at V and 9 bases at J, with 15 bases between.

Many counts were recorded for this clonotype. The CDR3 protein is CASTRTGWGNNYGYTF. CDR3 coding DNA: TGTGCCAGCACCCGGACAGGGTGGGGCAACAACTATGGCTACACCTTC. This sequence joins TRBV28 and TRBJ1-2; 8 nucleotides align to TRBD1. This CDR3 has 16 amino acids. Germline loops: CDR1 MDHEN, CDR2 SYDVKM. V lost 7 bases and J lost 2; bases outside the gene matches: 12.

The rearrangement uses TRBV7-8 and TRBJ2-1, with D maybe TRBD2 (6 bases). CDR3 length: 18 amino acids. Germline V gene sequence: CDR1 SGHVS, CDR2 FQNEAQ. V lost 2 bases, J lost 6 bases, and 23 bases lay in between. In DNA, the CDR3 is TGTGCCAGCAGCTTATCCCTAAAGGGTGAACGGGAGACCAATGAGCAGTTCTTC. Translated: CASSLSLKGERETNEQFF.

This clonotype was seen ten or more times. The chain has TRBV29-1 and TRBJ1-1; TRBD1 might be the D (5 bases). V lost 7 bases to trimming and J lost 7 bases, with 13 bases between them. CDR3 length: 11 residues. Germline lookup yields CDR1 SQVTM and CDR2 ANQGSEA. CDR3 loop: CSGIAGYEAFF. In DNA form, the CDR3 reads TGCAGCGGGATAGCAGGGTATGAAGCTTTCTTT. The full variable domain, completed using reference TRBV29-1 and TRBJ1-1, is SAVISQKPSRDICQRGTSLTIQCQVDSQVTMMFWYRQQPGQSLTLIATANQGSEATYESGFVIDKFPISRPNLTFSTLTVSNMSPEDSSIYLCSGIAGYEAFFGQGTRLTVV.

This clonotype has ten or more counts. The V gene is TRBV29-1, the J gene TRBJ2-4; 7 bases are a match to TRBD1. The CDR3 length is 15 residues. CDR1 and CDR2 from the germline V gene are SQVTM and ANQGSEA. Trimming removed 2 bases from V and 3 bases from J; junction bases left unmatched: 7. CDR3: CSVESRRDSKNIQYF. The CDR3 nucleotides are TGCAGCGTTGAAAGCCGACGGGACAGCAAAAACATTCAGTACTTC. The full variable domain, in which reference TRBV29-1 and TRBJ2-4 provide the parts outside the CDR3, is SAVISQKPSRDICQRGTSLTIQCQVDSQVTMMFWYRQQPGQSLTLIATANQGSEATYESGFVIDKFPISRPNLTFSTLTVSNMSPEDSSIYLCSVESRRDSKNIQYFGAGTRLSVL.

This clonotype was seen only a few times. The J gene is TRBJ2-1, the V gene TRBV4-1; 9 bases map to TRBD2. The junction had 7 bases not matched to a gene; V was cut back by 4 bases and J by 0 bases. CDR1 is MGHRA and CDR2 is YSYEKL in the germline V gene. This CDR3 is 17 amino acids long. The CDR3 bases are TGCGCCAGCAGCCGCCGAACTAGCGGGTTCTCCTACAATGAGCAGTTCTTC. Translated, it gives CASSRRTSGFSYNEQFF.

Ten or more counts support this clonotype. The chain combines TRBV2 with TRBJ2-1, with a weak D call TRBD2 (6 bases). The CDR3 extends over 12 amino acids. Trimming removed 9 bases at V and 7 bases at J, with 13 bases between. Germline V gene lookup returns CDR1 SNHLY and CDR2 FYNNEI. The CDR3 loop reads CASMTGRNEQFF. CDR3 in DNA: TGTGCCAGTATGACGGGGAGGAATGAGCAGTTCTTC.

This clonotype occurred a few times. The chain uses TRBV20-1 and TRBJ2-7; TRBD2 matches at 7 bases. CDR3 length: 15 amino acids. CDR1 is DFQATT, CDR2 SNEGSKA, per germline (reference sequence). The J segment lost 4 bases and the V segment lost 0 bases, leaving 9 bases of the junction unmatched. The CDR3 region has the DNA TGCAGTGCTAGAGATAGCCGACTAGCTACATACGAGCAGTACTTC. It encodes CSARDSRLATYEQYF.

This chain uses TRBV30 with TRBJ1-2; 10 nucleotides agree with TRBD1. J lost 7 bases, V lost 4 bases, and 9 bases had no gene match. This CDR3 comprises 14 residues. CDR1 is GTSNPN and CDR2 is SVGIG in the germline V gene (reference sequence). This CDR3 is CAWNPMTGGGGYTF. The CDR3 nucleotides are TGTGCCTGGAACCCGATGACAGGGGGCGGTGGCTACACCTTC.

The chain combines TRBV6-1 with TRBJ2-1; perhaps TRBD2 as D (6 bases). The V end was cut by 5 bases, the J end by 8 bases, with 22 bases between. CDR1 is MNHNS, CDR2 SASEGT, per germline. The CDR3 has 16 amino acids. CDR3 residues: CASSTGSGERLYEQFF. For the CDR3, the DNA is TGTGCCAGCAGTACGGGTTCGGGGGAGCGTCTTTATGAGCAGTTCTTC.

This clonotype showed up many times. The J gene is TRBJ2-2, the V gene TRBV5-1; 7 bases line up with TRBD1. The CDR3 consists of 15 residues. The germline V gene encodes CDR1 SGHRS and CDR2 YFSETQ. Trimming removed 2 bases from V and 4 bases from J; junction bases left unmatched: 5. CDR3 sequence (DNA): TGCGCCAGCAGCTTAACAGGGGCGACCACCGGGGAGCTGTTTTTT. This codes for CASSLTGATTGELFF.

This clonotype has a count of ten or more. The chain couples TRBV3-1 to TRBJ2-7, with D tentatively TRBD1 or TRBD2 (5 bases each). Trimming removed 1 base at V and 6 bases at J, with 13 bases between. The CDR3 has 14 residues. CDR1 and CDR2 from the germline V gene are LGHDT and YNNKEL (reference sequence). The DNA of the CDR3 is TGTGCCAGCAGCCAAGGGCAGGGAGCAGCCGAGCAGTACTTC. This translates into CASSQGQGAAEQYF.

There are many counts of this clonotype. This chain uses TRBV7-9 with TRBJ2-7; the match to TRBD2 covers 8 bases. This CDR3 has 13 residues. J lost 7 bases, V lost 5 bases, and 7 bases had no gene match. Germline CDR1 is SEHNR and CDR2 is FQNEAQ (reference sequence). The CDR3 loop is CASSPTAGAEQYF. The CDR3 region has the DNA TGTGCCAGCAGCCCCACAGCGGGAGCGGAGCAGTACTTC.

The table lists this clonotype with many counts. V usage is TRBV28 and J usage is TRBJ2-1, with a tentative D call TRBD2 (5 bases). Deletions cut 6 bases from V and 11 bases from J, with 17 bases between. The CDR3 has 13 residues. CDR1 and CDR2 from the germline V gene are MDHEN and SYDVKM. The CDR3 sequence is CASSPLRSGKQFF. The CDR3 nucleotides read TGTGCCAGCAGCCCCCTTCGGTCCGGGAAGCAGTTCTTC.

V gene TRBV20-1 combines with J gene TRBJ2-1, with 9 bases that match TRBD2. This CDR3 spans 13 amino acids. Per germline, CDR1 DFQATT and CDR2 SNEGSKA (reference sequence). Germline trimming cut 7 bases from V and 6 bases from J; bases unmatched to any gene: 7. CDR3 residues: CSVSGSKSNEQFF. CDR3 bases: TGCAGTGTTAGCGGGAGCAAGTCCAATGAGCAGTTCTTC.

At least ten counts were recorded for this clonotype. V usage is TRBV12-3 or TRBV12-4 and J usage is TRBJ2-3; tentative D call: TRBD1 (6 bases). The V gene lost 0 bases and the J gene lost 0 bases, with 25 bases spanning the gap. This CDR3 spans 21 amino acids. The CDR3 here is CASSLARMTGANRASTDTQYF. DNA of the CDR3: TGTGCCAGCAGTTTAGCGCGCATGACAGGTGCGAACCGGGCTAGCACAGATACGCAGTATTTT.

This clonotype appeared many times. This chain links TRBV18 with TRBJ1-2; D is uncertain. This CDR3 contains 15 residues. The V gene lost 1 base and the J gene lost 5 bases, with 14 bases spanning the gap. The V gene's germline CDR1 is KGHSH and CDR2 LQKENI. The CDR3 DNA is TGTGCCAGCTCACCACGCTCCGGGGTCGAGTATGGCTACACCTTC. The encoded protein is CASSPRSGVEYGYTF.

This clonotype was detected only a few times. The chain links TRBV27 to TRBJ2-1; possible D gene TRBD2, 5 bases. This CDR3 is 12 amino acids long. V dropped 4 bases and J dropped 14 bases, with 15 bases sitting between them. Per the germline V gene, CDR1 is MNHEY and CDR2 is SMNVEV (reference sequence). This CDR3 is CASSYLPGAEFF. The CDR3 DNA reads TGTGCCAGCAGTTATTTACCAGGAGCGGAGTTCTTC.

The rearrangement uses TRBV9 and TRBJ2-2, with TRBD2 as a possible D gene (6 bases). The V end was cut by 3 bases, the J end by 2 bases, with 11 bases between. Germline V gene lookup returns CDR1 SGDLS and CDR2 YYNGEE. The CDR3 contains 15 residues. In DNA form, the CDR3 reads TGTGCCAGCAGCGCCGGGACTCCTAACACCGGGGAGCTGTTTTTT. Amino acid sequence: CASSAGTPNTGELFF.

This clonotype was seen many times. The J gene is TRBJ2-7, the V gene TRBV5-1; 10 nucleotides agree with TRBD2. Germline values: CDR1 SGHRS, CDR2 YFSETQ. This CDR3 is 16 amino acids long. V gave up 0 bases and J gave up 5 bases; unmatched junction bases: 8. CDR3 in amino acids: CASSLGTAGGLDEQYF. DNA of the CDR3: TGCGCCAGCAGCTTGGGGACAGCGGGAGGGCTGGACGAGCAGTACTTC.

The chain links TRBV7-8 to TRBJ2-5; D gene unclear. Looked up from germline, CDR1 is SGHVS and CDR2 is FQNEAQ. This CDR3 comprises 13 residues. V lost 5 bases, J lost 0 bases, and 7 bases lay in between. DNA for the CDR3: TGTGCCAGCAGCGGAGTTGACCAAGAGACCCAGTACTTC. Translated: CASSGVDQETQYF.

Points on this clonotype: Since a much larger clone is just one base distant, this may be a read error. The V and J genes are TRBV5-1 and TRBJ2-7, with D tentatively TRBD2 (6 bases). The V and J ends lost 3 bases and 3 bases respectively, with 16 bases between them. The length of the CDR3 is 15 residues. Germline CDR1 reads SGHRS; CDR2 reads YFSETQ. CDR3 protein: CASSSGVGGSYEQYF. Here the CDR3 DNA reads TGCGCCAGCAGCTCTGGGGTGGGGGGAAGCTACGAGCAGTACTTC.

The J gene is TRBJ1-3, the V gene TRBV5-6; possible D gene TRBD1, 6 bases. This CDR3 is 16 amino acids long. V lost 0 bases to trimming and J lost 4 bases, with 14 bases between them. In germline, CDR1 is SGHDT, CDR2 YYEEEE. The CDR3 spells CASSLGGGVIGNTIYF. The CDR3 nucleotides are TGTGCCAGCAGCTTGGGAGGGGGAGTGATAGGAAACACCATATATTTT.